Shown below are 18 T cell receptor beta chains from a single sample sequenced in a study of T and B cells in COVID-19 patients. Multiplex PCR with BIOMED2 TRB-A/B primer pools amplified TRB rearrangements. Using its own MiXCR run on the multiplex PCR reads, TCRdb lists one record per CDR3 protein. This table holds about 5,200 distinct CDR3 sequences, 25% to 30% found once. From blood, about 240-500 ng of genomic DNA served as TRB template. Material: blood. These receptors came from a human donor with active COVID-19.

This chain uses TRBV6-1 with TRBJ2-3, with D perhaps assigned TRBD1 or TRBD2 (6 bases each). With 0 bases removed from V and 3 bases from J, the gap between germline ends came to 7 bases. This CDR3 has 14 amino acids. Germline loops: CDR1 MNHNS, CDR2 SASEGT. The CDR3 nucleotides are TGTGCCAGCAGTGAAGCAGGGGGGACAGATACGCAGTATTTT. Amino acids: CASSEAGGTDTQYF.

A word on this clonotype: A read error may be the cause here, since a much bigger clone is one base away. The chain recombines TRBV6-5 with TRBJ2-4, with TRBD2 as a possible D gene (5 bases). This CDR3 is 11 amino acids long. Per germline, CDR1 MNHEY and CDR2 SVGAGI. V lost 7 bases to trimming and J lost 7 bases, with 8 bases between them. The CDR3, as DNA: TGTGCCAGCAAGCGGCTGAACATTCAGTACTTC. This sequence encodes CASKRLNIQYF.

This clonotype was observed a handful of times. The V call is TRBV18, the J call TRBJ1-1, with 11 bases matching TRBD1. Per the germline V gene, CDR1 is KGHSH and CDR2 is LQKENI. The CDR3 spans 15 residues. The junction had 5 bases not matched to a gene; V was cut back by 7 bases and J by 1 base. For the CDR3, the DNA is TGTGCCAGCTTCGGACAGGGGGCATCGAACACTGAAGCTTTCTTT. Its protein product is CASFGQGASNTEAFF.

This clonotype qualifies as medium-sized. The genes are TRBV11-1 and TRBJ1-1; D unresolved. In germline, CDR1 is SGHAT, CDR2 FQDESV (reference sequence). V lost 6 bases and J 7 bases, leaving 18 bases between the germline ends. The CDR3 is made up of 14 amino acids. The CDR3 here is CASRLPPPAGEAFF. CDR3 nucleotides: TGTGCCAGCAGACTACCACCCCCTGCGGGTGAAGCTTTCTTT.

The rearrangement links TRBV5-5 to TRBJ2-2; D is unclear. The CDR3 consists of 15 residues. Germline CDR1 is SGHKS and CDR2 is YYEKEE (reference sequence). V lost 1 base, J lost 7 bases, and 14 bases lay in between. The DNA of the CDR3 is TGTGCCAGCAGCTTGCAGGCCCGTGGTTACGGGGAGCTGTTTTTT. This codes for CASSLQARGYGELFF.

This chain joins TRBV27 and TRBJ1-2; no clear D. Germline V gene data show CDR1 as MNHEY and CDR2 as SMNVEV (reference sequence). This CDR3 has 13 residues. Between the trimmed V and J ends, which lost 7 bases and 3 bases, there was a span of 12 bases. The CDR3: CASTAGVDYGYTF. The CDR3 nucleotides are TGTGCCAGCACCGCGGGAGTGGACTATGGCTACACCTTC.

V is TRBV5-1 and J is TRBJ2-3, with D possibly being TRBD1 (5 bases). This CDR3 spans 12 amino acids. The germline V and J ends were trimmed by 4 bases and 11 bases, with 14 bases remaining between them. CDR1 and CDR2 (germline): SGHRS, YFSETQ. CDR3 nucleotides: TGCGCCAGCAGCGCCGACAGTGGCTGGCAGTATTTT. Translating gives CASSADSGWQYF.

Notes on this clonotype: A read error may be the cause here, since a much bigger clone is one base away. This sequence joins TRBV6-5 and TRBJ2-5; 9 bases match TRBD1. Germline CDR1 MNHEY, CDR2 SVGAGI. This CDR3 is 15 amino acids long. The CDR3 loop reads CVSSPGTGFVETQYF. As DNA, the CDR3 is TGTGTCAGCAGTCCCGGGACAGGGTTCGTAGAGACCCAGTACTTC.

This clonotype has just a few counts. The CDR3 here is CASSSTGGMNTEAFF. In DNA, the CDR3 is TGTGCCAGCAGTTCGACAGGGGGTATGAACACTGAAGCTTTCTTT. The rearrangement uses TRBV6-5 and TRBJ1-1, with 9 bases identical to TRBD1. The CDR3 contains 15 residues. Germline CDR1 and CDR2: MNHEY and SVGAGI. V shed 4 bases, J shed 0 bases, and the junction held 3 bases outside the gene matches.

Judged by abundance, this clonotype is large (0.1 to 1%). The rearrangement uses TRBV29-1 and TRBJ1-2; D perhaps matches TRBD1 (5 bases). The CDR3 has 14 amino acids. Trimming left V 4 bases short and J 4 bases short, with 16 bases between. In germline, CDR1 is SQVTM, CDR2 ANQGSEA. CDR3: CSVGGQGLGYGYTF. DNA of the CDR3: TGCAGCGTTGGAGGGCAGGGACTAGGCTATGGCTACACCTTC.

This clonotype is deemed medium-sized (0.01 to 0.1%). The chain joins TRBV30 to TRBJ2-2; D possibly corresponds to TRBD1 (5 bases). V gave up 4 bases and J gave up 0 bases, with 12 bases separating them. CDR3 length equals 15 residues. Germline V lookup: CDR1 GTSNPN, CDR2 SVGIG (reference sequence). The DNA for the CDR3 is TGTGCCTGGATTAGGGGCCATTCGAACACCGGGGAGCTGTTTTTT. Protein: CAWIRGHSNTGELFF.

The rearrangement uses TRBV18 and TRBJ1-5, with 8 nucleotides matching TRBD1. V shed 1 base, J shed 5 bases, and the junction held 4 bases outside the gene matches. The CDR3 covers 15 residues. Germline V gene lookup returns CDR1 KGHSH and CDR2 LQKENI. CDR3: CASSPRTGSDQPQHF. Written as DNA, the CDR3 is TGTGCCAGCTCACCACGGACAGGGTCAGATCAGCCCCAGCATTTT.

The rearrangement joins TRBV7-6 to TRBJ2-2; D gene unclear. CDR3 length: 15 residues. Germline assignment: CDR1 SGHVS and CDR2 FNYEAQ. Trimming cost V 5 bases and J 5 bases, with 15 bases left between them. As DNA, the CDR3 is TGTGCCAGCAGCCCCCCCCTGGCGAGAACCGGGGAGCTGTTTTTT. Translated, it gives CASSPPLARTGELFF.

In its sample, this clonotype is medium-sized. The chain combines TRBV27 with TRBJ2-1; D ambiguous. This CDR3 comprises 14 residues. Germline values: CDR1 MNHEY, CDR2 SMNVEV (reference sequence). V was clipped by 3 bases and J by 3 bases, with 9 bases between them. The CDR3 coding sequence is TGTGCCAGCAGTTTCAGCTCTATCTACAATGAGCAGTTCTTC. Its protein is CASSFSSIYNEQFF.

The gene calls are TRBV10-3 and TRBJ2-7; D may be TRBD1 or TRBD2 (5 bases each). Per germline, CDR1 ENHRY and CDR2 SYGVKD. V lost 6 bases to trimming and J lost 5 bases, with 11 bases between them. This CDR3 has 12 amino acids. CDR3 nucleotides: TGTGCCATCAGCTCTGGGACCCACGAGCAGTACTTC. It translates to CAISSGTHEQYF.

The chain is built from TRBV10-1 and TRBJ2-3; maybe TRBD2 (7 bases). Trimming left V 3 bases short and J 5 bases short, with 12 bases between. Germline CDR1 reads WNHNN; CDR2 reads SYGVQD (reference sequence). The CDR3 extends over 14 amino acids. This chain's CDR3 is CASSDSGGKDTQYF. The CDR3 DNA follows: TGCGCCAGCAGTGATTCGGGGGGCAAAGATACGCAGTATTTT.

This clonotype was seen only a few times. The chain has TRBV10-3 and TRBJ2-7; 9 positions match TRBD2. The ends lost 3 bases at V and 0 bases at J; junction bases unmatched: 9. CDR1 and CDR2 (germline): ENHRY, SYGVKD. The CDR3 loop spans 17 amino acids. CDR3 residues: CAISDPTAGGRSYEQYF. The CDR3 DNA sequence: TGTGCCATCAGTGACCCCACCGCGGGGGGGCGCTCCTACGAGCAGTACTTC.

J is TRBJ1-1 and V is TRBV6-1, with 10 bases lining up with TRBD1. The junction had 3 bases not matched to a gene; V was cut back by 11 bases and J by 0 bases. CDR1 MNHNS and CDR2 SASEGT come from the germline V gene. The CDR3 totals 13 residues. CDR3: CADRGLMNTEAFF. CDR3 in DNA: TGTGCCGACAGGGGGCTTATGAACACTGAAGCTTTCTTT.